This T cell receptor (beta chain) was sequenced during a study of T cell changes during pregnancy in multiple sclerosis. The V end lost 0 bases, the J end lost 9 bases, and 9 bases lay between the germline ends. This CDR3 contains 13 residues. Per the germline V gene, CDR1 is SGHDN and CDR2 is FVKESK. Sequencing was performed with immunoSEQ multiplex PCR; in TCRdb, only in-frame clones are kept and a portion is missing. The sample consists of fewer than 95,000 clones, just under 95% of them appearing once. Sequencing used peripheral blood, obtained in the first trimester of pregnancy. J is TRBJ2-1 and V is TRBV14; D is possibly TRBD2 (5 bases). The sequence was collected from a female donor with multiple sclerosis, enrolled in a pregnancy study. CDR3 coding DNA: TGTGCCAGCAGCCAAGAAACTAGGTCTGAGCAGTTCTTC. This encodes CASSQETRSEQFF.